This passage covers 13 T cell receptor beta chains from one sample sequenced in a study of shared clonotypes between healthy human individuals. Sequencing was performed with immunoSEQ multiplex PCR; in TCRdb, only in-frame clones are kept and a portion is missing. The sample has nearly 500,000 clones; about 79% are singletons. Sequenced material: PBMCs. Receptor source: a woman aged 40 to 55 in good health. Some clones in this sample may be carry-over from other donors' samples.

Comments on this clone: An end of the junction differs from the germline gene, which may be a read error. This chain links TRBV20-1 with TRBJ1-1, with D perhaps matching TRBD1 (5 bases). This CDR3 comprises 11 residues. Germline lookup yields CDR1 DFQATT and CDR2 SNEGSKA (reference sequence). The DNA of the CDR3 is TGCAGTGCTCTACAGGCGCCCCTGGGTATCTTT. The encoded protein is CSALQAPLGIF.

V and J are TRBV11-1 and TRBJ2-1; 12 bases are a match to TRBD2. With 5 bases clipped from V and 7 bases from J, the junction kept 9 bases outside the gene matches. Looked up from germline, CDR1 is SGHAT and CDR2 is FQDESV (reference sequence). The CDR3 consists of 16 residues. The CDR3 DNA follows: TGTGCCAGCAGCCCCTGGGCTAGCGGGAGGGAGAATGAGCAGTTCTTC. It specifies CASSPWASGRENEQFF.

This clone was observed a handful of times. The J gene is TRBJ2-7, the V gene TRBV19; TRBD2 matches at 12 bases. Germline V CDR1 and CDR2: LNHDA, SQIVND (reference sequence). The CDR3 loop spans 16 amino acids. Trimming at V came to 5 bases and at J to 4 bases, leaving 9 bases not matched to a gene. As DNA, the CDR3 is TGTGCCAGTAGTCCGCGACTAGCGGGAGAAGGATACGAGCAGTACTTC. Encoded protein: CASSPRLAGEGYEQYF.

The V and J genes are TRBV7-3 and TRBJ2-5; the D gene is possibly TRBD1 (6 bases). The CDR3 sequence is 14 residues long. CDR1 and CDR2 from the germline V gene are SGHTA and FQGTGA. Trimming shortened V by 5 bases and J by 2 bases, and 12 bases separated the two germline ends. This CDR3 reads CASSKGGQQETQYF. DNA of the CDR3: TGTGCCAGCAGCAAAGGGGGACAACAAGAGACCCAGTACTTC.

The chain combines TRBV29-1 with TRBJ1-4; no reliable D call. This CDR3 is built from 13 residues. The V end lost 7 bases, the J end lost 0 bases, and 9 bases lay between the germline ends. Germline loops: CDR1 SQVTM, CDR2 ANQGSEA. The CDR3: CSARRTTNEKLFF. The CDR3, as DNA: TGCAGCGCTCGACGAACAACTAATGAAAAACTGTTTTTT.

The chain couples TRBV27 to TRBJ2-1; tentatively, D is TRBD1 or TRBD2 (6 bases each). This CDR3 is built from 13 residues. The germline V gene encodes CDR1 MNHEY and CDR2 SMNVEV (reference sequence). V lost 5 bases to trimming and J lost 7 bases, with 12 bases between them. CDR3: CASSTRGGNEQFF. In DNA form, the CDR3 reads TGTGCCAGCAGTACGCGAGGGGGGAATGAGCAGTTCTTC.

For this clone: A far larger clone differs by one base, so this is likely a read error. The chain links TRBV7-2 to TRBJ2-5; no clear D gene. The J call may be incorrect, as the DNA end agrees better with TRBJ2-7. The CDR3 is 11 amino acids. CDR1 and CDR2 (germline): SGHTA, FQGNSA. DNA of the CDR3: TGTGCCAGCAGGTCCTCCTACGAGCAGTACTTC. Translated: CASRSSYEQYF.

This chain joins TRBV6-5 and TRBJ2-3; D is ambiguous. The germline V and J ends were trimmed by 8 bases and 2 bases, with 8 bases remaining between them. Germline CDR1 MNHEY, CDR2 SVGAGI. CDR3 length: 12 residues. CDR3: CASGDHTDTQYF. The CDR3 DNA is TGTGCCAGCGGAGACCACACAGATACGCAGTATTTT.

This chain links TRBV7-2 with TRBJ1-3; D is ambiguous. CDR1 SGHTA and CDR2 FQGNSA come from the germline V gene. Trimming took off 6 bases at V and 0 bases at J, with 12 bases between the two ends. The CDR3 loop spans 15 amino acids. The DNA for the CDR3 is TGTGCCAGCAGTCCCGGGAGGCCCTCTGGAAACACCATATATTTT. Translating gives CASSPGRPSGNTIYF.

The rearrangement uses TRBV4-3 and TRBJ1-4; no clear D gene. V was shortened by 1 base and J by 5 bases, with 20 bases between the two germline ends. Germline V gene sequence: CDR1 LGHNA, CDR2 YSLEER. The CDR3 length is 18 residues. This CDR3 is CASSQGGGSRSMNEKLFF. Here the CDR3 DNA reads TGCGCCAGCAGCCAAGGGGGAGGTTCCCGATCAATGAATGAAAAACTGTTTTTT.

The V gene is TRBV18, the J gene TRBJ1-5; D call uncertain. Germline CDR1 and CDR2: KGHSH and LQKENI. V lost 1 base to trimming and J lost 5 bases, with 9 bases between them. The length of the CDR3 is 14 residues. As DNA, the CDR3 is TGTGCCAGCTCACCACGGGCAACCCATCAGCCCCAGCATTTT. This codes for CASSPRATHQPQHF.

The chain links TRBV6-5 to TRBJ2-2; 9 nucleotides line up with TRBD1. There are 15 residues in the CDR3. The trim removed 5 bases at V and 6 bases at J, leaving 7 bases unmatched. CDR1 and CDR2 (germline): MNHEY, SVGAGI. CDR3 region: CASSTRDRESGELFF. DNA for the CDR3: TGTGCCAGCAGTACGCGGGACAGGGAGTCCGGGGAGCTGTTTTTT.

The DNA for the CDR3 is TGTGCCAGCAGTTACGGACCTCTGTCACCCCTCCACTTT. Its protein is CASSYGPLSPLHF. V gene TRBV6-5 combines with J gene TRBJ1-6, with no clear D. Germline V CDR1 and CDR2: MNHEY, SVGAGI. This CDR3 comprises 13 residues. V dropped 2 bases and J dropped 10 bases, with 9 bases sitting between them.